What follows are 7 T cell receptor beta chains derived from one specimen sequenced in a study of beta chain features in type 1 diabetes. What was sequenced were expressed TCRB transcripts, since all of the isolated RNA had been reverse transcribed. Method: immunoSEQ multiplex PCR; TCRdb's copy keeps in-frame clones and lacks some. The sample has under 550,000 clones, about an eighth seen once. Sequencing used naive CD4+ T cells from blood. The receptors were gathered from a young woman in good health.

This clone was counted only a few times. V and J are TRBV29-1 and TRBJ2-1; maybe TRBD2 (7 bases). Trimming shortened V by 6 bases and J by 7 bases, and 13 bases separated the two germline ends. Germline CDR1 is SQVTM and CDR2 is ANQGSEA. The CDR3 is 12 amino acids. This CDR3 reads CSVLRGGNEQFF. The CDR3 nucleotides read TGCAGCGTCCTAAGGGGGGGAAATGAGCAGTTCTTC.

V gene TRBV18 combines with J gene TRBJ2-7; D perhaps matches TRBD2 (6 bases). CDR1 is KGHSH, CDR2 LQKENI, per germline. V was cut by 3 bases and J by 6 bases, with 15 bases left in between. The CDR3 totals 14 residues. Here the CDR3 reads CASSPGGILGEQYV. The CDR3 DNA is TGTGCCAGCTCACCCGGGGGAATCCTCGGCGAGCAGTACGTC.

This clone occurred a few times. V is TRBV25-1 and J is TRBJ1-2; 7 nucleotides line up with TRBD1. J lost 2 bases, V lost 2 bases, and 5 bases had no gene match. Per the germline V gene, CDR1 is MGHDK and CDR2 is SYGVNS. The CDR3 runs to 15 residues. The CDR3 protein is CASSEVGQSNYGYTF. The CDR3 bases are TGTGCCAGCAGTGAAGTGGGACAGAGCAACTATGGCTACACCTTC.

This clone appeared a few times. The V call is TRBV5-4, the J call TRBJ1-2; 7 positions match TRBD1. Trimming cost V 4 bases and J 1 base; bases outside gene matches: 10. CDR1 SGHNT and CDR2 YYREEE come from the germline V gene (reference sequence). This CDR3 has 16 amino acids. The CDR3 is CASSQYRGRFNYGYTF. For the CDR3, the DNA is TGTGCCAGCAGCCAATACAGGGGACGATTTAACTATGGCTACACCTTC.

The chain couples TRBV6-5 to TRBJ2-7; 10 nucleotides match TRBD2. V was clipped by 5 bases and J by 3 bases; unmatched bases: 4. Germline CDR1 reads MNHEY; CDR2 reads SVGAGI. This CDR3 contains 14 residues. CDR3 DNA sequence: TGTGCCAGCAGTCTAGCGGGAGTACTCTACGAGCAGTACTTC. It specifies CASSLAGVLYEQYF.

The gene calls are TRBV4-2 and TRBJ2-3; perhaps TRBD2 as D (6 bases). There are 16 residues in the CDR3. The germline gives CDR1 LGHNA, CDR2 YNFKEQ. The V and J ends lost 1 base and 2 bases respectively, with 13 bases between them. CDR3 in DNA: TGTGCCAGCAGCCAAGGGGACTCGATAAACACAGATACGCAGTATTTT. Its translation is CASSQGDSINTDTQYF.

The chain carries TRBV7-2 and TRBJ1-6; D unclear. V was clipped by 0 bases and J by 7 bases, with 10 bases between them. The CDR3 consists of 15 residues. Germline values: CDR1 SGHTA, CDR2 FQGNSA. The CDR3 nucleotides read TGTGCCAGCAGCTTAGCTCAGGCGCGCAATTCACCCCTCCACTTT. Translation gives CASSLAQARNSPLHF.